This is a list of T cell receptor beta chains from one sample in a study of OX40 agonist ivuxolimab in advanced cancers. TCRdb's copy holds only in-frame clones and misses some; the assay was immunoSEQ multiplex PCR. The sample includes 67,000 or so clones, around nine tenths of them seen just once. The sequencing used CD4+ or CD8+ T cells sorted from blood, collected in a trial of the OX40 agonist ivuxolimab. The receptors were gathered from an adult with an advanced solid tumor such as melanoma, head and neck, liver or kidney cancer. Each CDR3 is given with its conserved first and last residue. Each record gives: clone size, D gene, V gene, J gene, CDR3 DNA, CDR3 protein. D genes are given only for firm matches. Expanded clones get a size class; other rows say once, few or many, or leave the size out.

abundance: -
d_gene: TRBD2
v_gene: TRBV15
j_gene: TRBJ2-7
CDR3nt: TGTGCCACCAGCAGAGTAGGAGCGGGGGGTCCTAATCTAGGGGAGCAGTACTTC
CDR3aa: CATSRVGAGGPNLGEQYF

abundance: -
d_gene: TRBD1
v_gene: TRBV6-6
j_gene: TRBJ2-1
CDR3nt: TGTGCCAGCAGTAACAGACAGGGTTCCTTCAATGAGCAGTTCTTC
CDR3aa: CASSNRQGSFNEQFF

abundance: once
d_gene: -
v_gene: TRBV5-1
j_gene: TRBJ1-6
CDR3nt: TGCGCCAGCACCCTCGGACAGAAGAATTCACCCCTCCACTTT
CDR3aa: CASTLGQKNSPLHF

abundance: -
d_gene: -
v_gene: TRBV18
j_gene: TRBJ2-7
CDR3nt: TGTGCCAGCTCACCACCAATCCAGGGTTACGAGCAGTACTTC
CDR3aa: CASSPPIQGYEQYF

abundance: once
d_gene: -
v_gene: TRBV30
j_gene: TRBJ2-7
CDR3nt: TGTGCCGTCAACGAGCAGTACTTC
CDR3aa: CAVNEQYF

abundance: -
d_gene: TRBD1
v_gene: TRBV5-6
j_gene: TRBJ1-2
CDR3nt: TGTGCCAGCAGCCCGACAGGGGGGAACGGCTATGGCTACACCTTC
CDR3aa: CASSPTGGNGYGYTF

abundance: -
d_gene: -
v_gene: TRBV7-2
j_gene: TRBJ2-5
CDR3nt: TGTGCCAGCAGCTTAGCAGCGACGTTCCAAGAGACCCAGTACTTC
CDR3aa: CASSLAATFQETQYF

abundance: few
d_gene: TRBD1
v_gene: TRBV2
j_gene: TRBJ2-1
CDR3nt: TGTGCCAGCAGCCACCCCCGGACAGGGAAGCAGTTCTTC
CDR3aa: CASSHPRTGKQFF

abundance: few
d_gene: TRBD1
v_gene: TRBV5-8
j_gene: TRBJ2-5
CDR3nt: TGTGCCAGCAGCTTGGGACAGGGGCGAGGAGAGACCCAGTACTTC
CDR3aa: CASSLGQGRGETQYF

abundance: -
d_gene: -
v_gene: TRBV6-1
j_gene: TRBJ2-7
CDR3nt: TGTGCCAGCAGCTTGACAGGTCCCTACGAGCAGTACTTC
CDR3aa: CASSLTGPYEQYF

abundance: -
d_gene: TRBD1
v_gene: TRBV5-1
j_gene: TRBJ2-5
CDR3nt: TGCGCCAGCAGCCAAGGAATACAGGGGCACCAAGAGACCCAGTACTTC
CDR3aa: CASSQGIQGHQETQYF

abundance: few
d_gene: -
v_gene: TRBV21-1
j_gene: TRBJ2-3
CDR3nt: TGTGCCAGCAGCAAAGACCCGACAGGGGGCATGGGAGATACGCAGTATTTT
CDR3aa: CASSKDPTGGMGDTQYF

abundance: -
d_gene: -
v_gene: TRBV12-5
j_gene: TRBJ2-3
CDR3nt: TGTGCTAGTGGTCCGAAGCCGGAACAGGGTCCCATACGCACAGATACGCAGTATTTT
CDR3aa: CASGPKPEQGPIRTDTQYF

abundance: -
d_gene: -
v_gene: TRBV18
j_gene: TRBJ2-3
CDR3nt: TGTGCCAGCTCCCGAGGGCCTAGCGGCACAGATACGCAGTATTTT
CDR3aa: CASSRGPSGTDTQYF

abundance: -
d_gene: -
v_gene: TRBV7-2
j_gene: TRBJ1-5
CDR3nt: TGTGCCAGCACAAGGGACATTAATCAGCCCCAGCATTTT
CDR3aa: CASTRDINQPQHF

abundance: -
d_gene: TRBD1
v_gene: TRBV4-1
j_gene: TRBJ1-2
CDR3nt: TGCGCCAGCAGCCAAGATCAACCCAACTTGGGGGACAGGGGTAGTTGGCGGTACACCTTC
CDR3aa: CASSQDQPNLGDRGSWRYTF

abundance: -
d_gene: TRBD2
v_gene: TRBV5-6
j_gene: TRBJ2-3
CDR3nt: TGTGCCAGCAGCAAGAGGACTAGCGGGGTATCAGATACGCAGTATTTT
CDR3aa: CASSKRTSGVSDTQYF

abundance: -
d_gene: TRBD1
v_gene: TRBV4-1
j_gene: TRBJ1-1
CDR3nt: TGCGCCAGCAGCCAAGATATGAGGGGGCGGGGCACTGAAGCTTTCTTT
CDR3aa: CASSQDMRGRGTEAFF

abundance: -
d_gene: -
v_gene: TRBV29-1
j_gene: TRBJ2-7
CDR3nt: TGCAGCGTTCTCACTTATAAGGTGGAGCAGTACTTC
CDR3aa: CSVLTYKVEQYF

abundance: -
d_gene: TRBD1
v_gene: TRBV4-1
j_gene: TRBJ2-7
CDR3nt: TGCGCCAGCAGCTTCTCGGACAGGGGTATCTCCTACGAGCAGTACTTC
CDR3aa: CASSFSDRGISYEQYF

abundance: -
d_gene: -
v_gene: TRBV7-2
j_gene: TRBJ1-5
CDR3nt: TGTGCCAGCAGCTTAGTTGTGAGCCAGAGACGCAATCAGCCCCAGCATTTT
CDR3aa: CASSLVVSQRRNQPQHF

abundance: -
d_gene: -
v_gene: TRBV5-1
j_gene: TRBJ1-2
CDR3nt: TGCGCCAGCAGCGGCCCCGACAGCTATGGCTACACCTTC
CDR3aa: CASSGPDSYGYTF

abundance: -
d_gene: -
v_gene: TRBV14
j_gene: TRBJ1-3
CDR3nt: TGTGCCAGCAGCCGGGGGGCCAGCTCTGGAAACACCATATATTTT
CDR3aa: CASSRGASSGNTIYF

abundance: -
d_gene: -
v_gene: TRBV4-1
j_gene: TRBJ2-1
CDR3nt: TGCGCCAGCAGCCAAGGGGCCTTGAACAAGGGATACAATGAGCAGTTCTTC
CDR3aa: CASSQGALNKGYNEQFF

abundance: -
d_gene: -
v_gene: TRBV5-1
j_gene: TRBJ2-5
CDR3nt: TGCGCCAGCAGCTTGGACGGGGGTATACAGACCCAGTACTTC
CDR3aa: CASSLDGGIQTQYF

abundance: -
d_gene: -
v_gene: TRBV7-6
j_gene: TRBJ2-2
CDR3nt: TGTGCCAGCAGCGCAGAACCGATAGCGGCGGTGAACACCGGGGAGCTGTTTTTT
CDR3aa: CASSAEPIAAVNTGELFF

abundance: -
d_gene: -
v_gene: TRBV6-5
j_gene: TRBJ1-2
CDR3nt: TGTGCCAGCAGTGTCCGGGGTAATGGCTACACCTTC
CDR3aa: CASSVRGNGYTF

abundance: -
d_gene: -
v_gene: TRBV2
j_gene: TRBJ1-6
CDR3nt: TGTGCCAGCCGCCCTAGGACAGAGAATAATTCACCCCTCCACTTT
CDR3aa: CASRPRTENNSPLHF

abundance: -
d_gene: TRBD1
v_gene: TRBV11-2
j_gene: TRBJ2-7
CDR3nt: TGTGCCAGCAGCTTATGGGGACAGGGGGAGGGGGAGCAGTACTTC
CDR3aa: CASSLWGQGEGEQYF

abundance: -
d_gene: TRBD2
v_gene: TRBV18
j_gene: TRBJ2-7
CDR3nt: TGTGCCAGCTCACCGACTAGCGGGGGCTACGAGCAGTACTTC
CDR3aa: CASSPTSGGYEQYF

abundance: -
d_gene: -
v_gene: TRBV7-2
j_gene: TRBJ2-3
CDR3nt: TGTGCCAGCAGCCCCCTACAGGGAGATACGCAGTATTTT
CDR3aa: CASSPLQGDTQYF

abundance: -
d_gene: TRBD1
v_gene: TRBV2
j_gene: TRBJ2-2
CDR3nt: TGTGCCAGCAGGAGACAGGGGGCGGGCGGGGAGCTGTTTTTT
CDR3aa: CASRRQGAGGELFF

abundance: -
d_gene: -
v_gene: TRBV5-4
j_gene: TRBJ1-1
CDR3nt: TGTGCCAGCAGCAACGGACTCGGAGGGTTGAACACTGAAGCTTTCTTT
CDR3aa: CASSNGLGGLNTEAFF

abundance: -
d_gene: TRBD1
v_gene: TRBV19
j_gene: TRBJ2-7
CDR3nt: TGTGCCAGTAGTCGGGGGACAGGGAGCTCCTACGAGCAGTACTTC
CDR3aa: CASSRGTGSSYEQYF

abundance: -
d_gene: TRBD1
v_gene: TRBV11-3
j_gene: TRBJ2-2
CDR3nt: TGTGCCAGCAGCTTAGATAGGACAGGGATGGCCGGGGAGCTGTTTTTT
CDR3aa: CASSLDRTGMAGELFF

abundance: -
d_gene: TRBD1
v_gene: TRBV7-9
j_gene: TRBJ2-3
CDR3nt: TGTGCCAGCAGCGCGACAGGGATGGCAGATACGCAGTATTTT
CDR3aa: CASSATGMADTQYF

abundance: -
d_gene: -
v_gene: TRBV11-2
j_gene: TRBJ1-1
CDR3nt: TGTGCCAGCAGCTTAGGGCAGCCACCGACTGAAGCTTTCTTT
CDR3aa: CASSLGQPPTEAFF

abundance: -
d_gene: TRBD1
v_gene: TRBV27
j_gene: TRBJ1-2
CDR3nt: TGTGCCAGCAGGGCGAGCACAGGGGGGCGGGGCTATGGCTACACCTTC
CDR3aa: CASRASTGGRGYGYTF

abundance: once
d_gene: -
v_gene: TRBV2
j_gene: TRBJ2-7
CDR3nt: TGTGCCAGCAGTGAAAAGGGGTCTGATTACGAGCAGTACTTC
CDR3aa: CASSEKGSDYEQYF

abundance: -
d_gene: TRBD1
v_gene: TRBV28
j_gene: TRBJ1-2
CDR3nt: TGTGCCAGCAGTTTGCCCTCGACAGGGTTAAAGCGAGGCTACACCTTC
CDR3aa: CASSLPSTGLKRGYTF

abundance: -
d_gene: -
v_gene: TRBV29-1
j_gene: TRBJ1-5
CDR3nt: TGCAGCGTTAGGGACAGCAATCAGCCCCAGCATTTT
CDR3aa: CSVRDSNQPQHF

abundance: once
d_gene: -
v_gene: TRBV20-1
j_gene: TRBJ2-1
CDR3nt: TGCAGTGCTTTGCGGGGTGAGCAGTTCTTC
CDR3aa: CSALRGEQFF

abundance: -
d_gene: -
v_gene: TRBV12-5
j_gene: TRBJ1-2
CDR3nt: TGTGCTAGTGGTTGGGGGTTGGCTAACTATGGCTACACCTTC
CDR3aa: CASGWGLANYGYTF

abundance: -
d_gene: -
v_gene: TRBV7-8
j_gene: TRBJ2-5
CDR3nt: TGTGCCAGCAGCTTTGGGACCGGCAGTGTATGGACCCAGTACTTC
CDR3aa: CASSFGTGSVWTQYF

abundance: once
d_gene: -
v_gene: TRBV7-9
j_gene: TRBJ1-2
CDR3nt: TGTGCCAGCAGCTCCTGGGGGGGGTTCTGGACCTTC
CDR3aa: CASSSWGGFWTF

abundance: -
d_gene: -
v_gene: TRBV6-5
j_gene: TRBJ1-2
CDR3nt: TGTGCCAGCAGTTCCGGACCAGGGCGGGTCTATGGCTACACCTTC
CDR3aa: CASSSGPGRVYGYTF

abundance: -
d_gene: -
v_gene: TRBV6-1
j_gene: TRBJ2-3
CDR3nt: TGTGCCAGCAGTGATGGCGGGGGCACAGATACGCAGTATTTT
CDR3aa: CASSDGGGTDTQYF

abundance: -
d_gene: -
v_gene: TRBV6-5
j_gene: TRBJ2-7
CDR3nt: TGTGCCAGCGGGCAGGCGAGTCACGAGCAGTACTTC
CDR3aa: CASGQASHEQYF

abundance: -
d_gene: -
v_gene: TRBV5-1
j_gene: TRBJ1-6
CDR3nt: TGCGCCAGCAGCTTGGATGGGTCCAATAATTCACCCCTCCACTTT
CDR3aa: CASSLDGSNNSPLHF

abundance: -
d_gene: -
v_gene: TRBV11-1
j_gene: TRBJ1-2
CDR3nt: TGTGCCAGCAGCTTAGATCCAGGGACCAGCTATGGCTACACCTTC
CDR3aa: CASSLDPGTSYGYTF

abundance: -
d_gene: -
v_gene: TRBV5-1
j_gene: TRBJ2-5
CDR3nt: TGCGCCAGCGCGGCGAACCCCGCGGTCCAAGAGACCCAGTACTTC
CDR3aa: CASAANPAVQETQYF

abundance: -
d_gene: TRBD2
v_gene: TRBV11-3
j_gene: TRBJ2-2
CDR3nt: TGTGCCAGCAGCGCCGTAGCGGGGGGTAACACCGGGGAGCTGTTTTTT
CDR3aa: CASSAVAGGNTGELFF

abundance: -
d_gene: TRBD1
v_gene: TRBV5-1
j_gene: TRBJ1-1
CDR3nt: TGCGCCAGCAGCTGGGGACAGGGGCTGAACACTGAAGCTTTCTTT
CDR3aa: CASSWGQGLNTEAFF

abundance: -
d_gene: -
v_gene: TRBV13
j_gene: TRBJ1-1
CDR3nt: TGTGCCAGCAGCTTCACGGGGGTGGCCACTGAAGCTTTCTTT
CDR3aa: CASSFTGVATEAFF

abundance: -
d_gene: TRBD2
v_gene: TRBV11-2
j_gene: TRBJ2-7
CDR3nt: TGTGCCAGCAGCTTAGATTGGGCGGGGGTCTCCTACGAGCAGTACTTC
CDR3aa: CASSLDWAGVSYEQYF

abundance: -
d_gene: -
v_gene: TRBV25-1
j_gene: TRBJ2-7
CDR3nt: TGTGCCAGCAGAGTACAGGCACAATCCTACGAGCAGTACTTC
CDR3aa: CASRVQAQSYEQYF

abundance: once
d_gene: TRBD1
v_gene: TRBV4-1
j_gene: TRBJ2-7
CDR3nt: TGCGCCAGCAGCCAGGGCCCGGGACAGGGGTCCTACGAGCAGTACTTC
CDR3aa: CASSQGPGQGSYEQYF

abundance: -
d_gene: -
v_gene: TRBV2
j_gene: TRBJ2-2
CDR3nt: TGTGCCAGCAGTGTAACCTGGGCGAACACCGGGGAGCTGTTTTTT
CDR3aa: CASSVTWANTGELFF